The 2 T cell receptor beta chains in this list originate from one sample, sequenced in a study of T cell changes during pregnancy in multiple sclerosis. This table comes from immunoSEQ multiplex PCR, and its TCRdb copy is limited to in-frame clones, with some not included. The sample lists around 70,000 clones; approximately 92% were seen once. This specimen was peripheral blood, taken before pregnancy. These receptors were taken from a female donor with multiple sclerosis, enrolled in a pregnancy study.

This clone was found once. The gene calls are TRBV2 and TRBJ2-3; tentative D call: TRBD2 (5 bases). This CDR3 contains 13 residues. Trimming removed 6 bases from V and 2 bases from J, with 9 bases in between. CDR1 and CDR2 (germline): SNHLY, FYNNEI. Here the CDR3 reads CASRGADTDTQYF. CDR3 DNA: TGTGCCAGCAGAGGAGCGGACACAGATACGCAGTATTTT.

This chain links TRBV2 with TRBJ2-3; 7 positions match TRBD2. CDR3 length equals 16 residues. Losses at the gene ends were 0 bases for V and 3 bases for J; bases not matched to a gene: 6. Germline V gene data show CDR1 as SNHLY and CDR2 as FYNNEI. Here the CDR3 reads CASSEAPSGGTDTQYF. The CDR3 bases are TGTGCCAGCAGTGAAGCCCCTAGCGGAGGAACAGATACGCAGTATTTT. Using reference TRBV2 and TRBJ2-3 for the parts outside the CDR3, the full variable domain is EPEVTQTPSHQVTQMGQEVILRCVPISNHLYFYWYRQILGQKVEFLVSFYNNEISEKSEIFDDQFSVERPDGSNFTLKIRSTKLEDSAMYFCASSEAPSGGTDTQYFGPGTRLTVL.